The 26 T cell receptor beta chains presented below share a single source sample, sequenced in a study of CD8+ T cells in alopecia areata. RNA extraction was followed by reverse transcription into cDNA, which acted as the sequencing template. TCRdb keeps only in-frame clones here, not all; method: immunoSEQ multiplex PCR. The table shows 120,000 or so clones, with around 48% occurring only once. Source material: NKG2D-low CD8+ T cells sorted from blood. The source is a human donor with alopecia areata.

The chain is built from TRBV29-1 and TRBJ2-2; TRBD2 agrees at 15 bases. V shed 6 bases and J 0 bases; nucleotides not matched to a gene: 17. This CDR3 comprises 21 residues. Germline CDR1 is SQVTM and CDR2 is ANQGSEA. The CDR3 bases are TGCAGCGTGGCGGGACTAGCGGGAGGAAGAACCCCGATCTCGAACACCGGGGAGCTGTTTTTT. The encoded protein is CSVAGLAGGRTPISNTGELFF.

The chain couples TRBV29-1 to TRBJ1-1; 9 positions agree with TRBD1. Per germline, CDR1 SQVTM and CDR2 ANQGSEA. With 5 bases clipped from V and 7 bases from J, the junction kept 8 bases outside the gene matches. CDR3 size: 13 residues. CDR3 coding DNA: TGCAGCGTTCCGGGACAGGGAAATAGTGAAGCTTTCTTT. Amino acids: CSVPGQGNSEAFF.

The chain couples TRBV23-1 to TRBJ2-1; the D gene could be TRBD1 or TRBD2 (5 bases each). TRBV23-1 is filed as an ORF, its function uncertain. The CDR3 consists of 14 residues. V was clipped by 4 bases and J by 11 bases, with 18 bases between them. The CDR3 region is CASSLEGTPCKQFF. In nucleotides, the CDR3 is TGCGCCAGCAGTCTCGAGGGGACCCCGTGTAAGCAGTTCTTC.

This clone has only a few counts. The CDR3 protein is CASSWGGENTEAFF. The CDR3 nucleotides are TGTGCCAGCAGCTGGGGAGGAGAGAACACTGAAGCTTTCTTT. The rearrangement uses TRBV7-9 and TRBJ1-1, with unresolved D. The germline CDR1 and CDR2 sequences are SEHNR and FQNEAQ (reference sequence). With 4 bases removed from V and 1 base from J, the gap between germline ends came to 10 bases. CDR3 size: 14 residues.

This clone was observed a handful of times. The sample holds other DNA sequences that translate to the same CDR3. The rearrangement joins TRBV29-1 to TRBJ2-5; no reliable D call. The length of the CDR3 is 11 residues. V was clipped by 1 base and J by 5 bases, with 5 bases between them. Germline V gene lookup returns CDR1 SQVTM and CDR2 ANQGSEA. CDR3 amino acids: CSVEGEETQYF. The CDR3 DNA sequence: TGCAGCGTTGAAGGAGAGGAGACCCAGTACTTC.

This clone was observed a few times. The CDR3 protein is CSVEEGQGGSEQFF. The DNA for the CDR3 is TGCAGCGTTGAAGAGGGCCAGGGGGGGAGCGAGCAGTTCTTC. V gene TRBV29-1 combines with J gene TRBJ2-1, with D perhaps TRBD1 or TRBD2 (7 bases each). Between the trimmed V and J ends, which lost 0 bases and 10 bases, there was a span of 16 bases. Germline CDR1 SQVTM, CDR2 ANQGSEA. The CDR3 loop spans 14 amino acids.

The chain links TRBV6-1 to TRBJ1-1; D is possibly TRBD1 (6 bases). V shed 0 bases and J shed 4 bases, with 15 bases lying between them. This CDR3 has 16 residues. From germline, CDR1 is MNHNS and CDR2 SASEGT. The CDR3 region is CASSEAAGVEGTEAFF. The CDR3 region has the DNA TGTGCCAGCAGTGAAGCCGCAGGGGTTGAAGGCACTGAAGCTTTCTTT.

The genes are TRBV30 and TRBJ2-3; D uncertain. CDR3 length: 11 residues. The germline gives CDR1 GTSNPN, CDR2 SVGIG (reference sequence). With 5 bases removed from V and 2 bases from J, the gap between germline ends came to 5 bases. The CDR3 region has the DNA TGTGCCTGGGGATCCACAGATACGCAGTATTTT. This codes for CAWGSTDTQYF.

The chain joins TRBV29-1 to TRBJ2-3, with D perhaps matching TRBD2 (7 bases). Germline values: CDR1 SQVTM, CDR2 ANQGSEA. The V end lost 4 bases, the J end lost 3 bases, and 14 bases lay between the germline ends. This CDR3 spans 14 amino acids. DNA of the CDR3: TGCAGCGTTGTTGGGGGGGCTGGTACAGATACGCAGTATTTT. Amino acids: CSVVGGAGTDTQYF.

CDR3: CSVSTRVNTGELFF. The CDR3 coding sequence is TGCAGCGTATCCACCAGGGTGAACACCGGGGAGCTGTTTTTT. The chain uses TRBV29-1 and TRBJ2-2, with a possible D match to TRBD1 (5 bases). Germline assignment: CDR1 SQVTM and CDR2 ANQGSEA. The CDR3 is 14 amino acids. The ends were cut back, 6 bases at V and 1 base at J, with 12 bases in the middle.

The chain carries TRBV29-1 and TRBJ1-2, with D perhaps matching TRBD1 (5 bases). This CDR3 has 18 amino acids. Germline V gene lookup returns CDR1 SQVTM and CDR2 ANQGSEA. The V gene lost 6 bases and the J gene lost 4 bases, with 30 bases spanning the gap. Written as DNA, the CDR3 is TGCAGCGTGTTCGGAGGCAGGGCCCTACCCGGGTATGGCTATGGCTACACCTTC. Its protein product is CSVFGGRALPGYGYGYTF.

A word on this clone: Other DNA sequences from this sample encode an identical CDR3 as well. The rearrangement links TRBV27 to TRBJ2-1; D gene ambiguous. Germline lookup yields CDR1 MNHEY and CDR2 SMNVEV (reference sequence). There are 12 residues in the CDR3. Trimming cost V 3 bases and J 6 bases, with 6 bases left between them. This CDR3 is CASSFQGNEQFF. For the CDR3, the DNA is TGTGCCAGCAGTTTCCAAGGCAATGAGCAGTTCTTC.

The rearrangement links TRBV29-1 to TRBJ2-3; tentative D call: TRBD1 (5 bases). The V gene's germline CDR1 is SQVTM and CDR2 ANQGSEA. The CDR3 sequence is 13 residues long. V shed 5 bases and J shed 6 bases, with 15 bases lying between them. The DNA of the CDR3 is TGCAGCGTTTTGGGGCTGACGTCGGATACGCAGTATTTT. This sequence encodes CSVLGLTSDTQYF.

This clone was observed a few times. Here the CDR3 DNA reads TGTGCCAGCAGTCTGGACAGAACCTACGAGCAGTACTTC. Translating gives CASSLDRTYEQYF. The chain is built from TRBV28 and TRBJ2-7; D perhaps matches TRBD1 (6 bases). The CDR3 loop spans 13 amino acids. V was shortened by 5 bases and J by 2 bases, with 10 bases between the two germline ends. Germline-derived CDR1 and CDR2 are MDHEN and SYDVKM.

The V gene is TRBV29-1, the J gene TRBJ1-1; D ambiguous. V was cut by 4 bases and J by 4 bases, with 10 bases left in between. CDR3 length: 12 amino acids. CDR1 and CDR2 from the germline V gene are SQVTM and ANQGSEA. The CDR3 sequence: CSVGEMVTEAFF. The CDR3 DNA reads as TGCAGCGTTGGAGAAATGGTCACTGAAGCTTTCTTT.

The chain uses TRBV25-1 and TRBJ2-2; D not resolved. This CDR3 is 11 amino acids long. Germline CDR1 is MGHDK and CDR2 is SYGVNS. Trimming pared 4 bases from V and 10 bases from J, leaving 7 bases between. The CDR3 is CASSVSEELFF. The DNA for the CDR3 is TGTGCCAGCAGTGTCTCTGAGGAGCTGTTTTTT.

The chain has TRBV30 and TRBJ2-7, with D possibly being TRBD1 (6 bases). The CDR3 is 14 amino acids. Deletions cut 3 bases from V and 4 bases from J, with 16 bases between. Germline V gene lookup returns CDR1 GTSNPN and CDR2 SVGIG (reference sequence). The CDR3 here is CAWSRGGPEYEQYF. In nucleotides, the CDR3 is TGTGCCTGGAGCCGAGGGGGTCCAGAATACGAGCAGTACTTC.

This sequence joins TRBV29-1 and TRBJ1-2; a possible D gene is TRBD1 (5 bases). CDR3 length: 13 amino acids. Germline values: CDR1 SQVTM, CDR2 ANQGSEA. The V gene lost 6 bases and the J gene lost 5 bases, with 16 bases spanning the gap. The CDR3 DNA sequence: TGCAGCGTCCCCACAGGAAACGCGTATGGCTACACCTTC. This codes for CSVPTGNAYGYTF.

The chain recombines TRBV19 with TRBJ1-1; perhaps TRBD1 as D (6 bases). Germline lookup yields CDR1 LNHDA and CDR2 SQIVND (reference sequence). The V end lost 0 bases, the J end lost 1 base, and 12 bases lay between the germline ends. The CDR3 is 16 residues long. The CDR3 sequence is CASSIETGHKNTEAFF. The CDR3 nucleotides read TGTGCCAGTAGTATAGAAACGGGACACAAGAACACTGAAGCTTTCTTT.

The chain employs TRBV29-1 and TRBJ2-2; no firm D call. Germline V gives CDR1 SQVTM, CDR2 ANQGSEA. Trimming removed 4 bases from V and 1 base from J, with 7 bases in between. This CDR3 region has 13 residues. CDR3 loop: CSVVAGNTGELFF. CDR3 nucleotides: TGCAGCGTTGTAGCTGGGAACACCGGGGAGCTGTTTTTT.

The rearrangement uses TRBV7-8 and TRBJ2-5; D may correspond to TRBD1 or TRBD2 (6 bases each). The CDR3 is made up of 14 amino acids. Trimming removed 3 bases from V and 9 bases from J, with 17 bases in between. CDR1 is SGHVS and CDR2 is FQNEAQ in the germline V gene. The CDR3 protein is CASSFTGTGGSQYF. CDR3 bases: TGTGCCAGCAGCTTTACCGGGACTGGGGGCTCCCAGTACTTC.

The chain is built from TRBV30 and TRBJ2-5, with 8 bases that match TRBD2. The CDR3 extends over 18 amino acids. CDR1 is GTSNPN and CDR2 is SVGIG in the germline V gene (reference sequence). V trimming: 0 bases; J trimming: 5 bases; junction bases outside the gene matches: 17. This CDR3 is CAWSVFGASSGRGETQYF. CDR3 sequence (DNA): TGTGCCTGGAGTGTATTCGGGGCTTCAAGCGGGAGAGGGGAGACCCAGTACTTC.

This chain uses TRBV27 with TRBJ1-2; D is perhaps TRBD1 (6 bases). Trimming removed 6 bases at V and 4 bases at J, with 9 bases between. This CDR3 contains 12 residues. Germline CDR1 reads MNHEY; CDR2 reads SMNVEV (reference sequence). As DNA, the CDR3 is TGTGCCAGCAGCACACAGGGCTATGGCTACACCTTC. Its protein is CASSTQGYGYTF.

The chain joins TRBV29-1 to TRBJ2-7; D uncertain. Trimming took 4 bases from V and 6 from J, leaving 10 bases between them. This CDR3 is 11 amino acids long. From germline, CDR1 is SQVTM and CDR2 ANQGSEA. The CDR3 reads CSVVTKREQYF. CDR3 nucleotide sequence: TGCAGCGTTGTAACGAAACGCGAGCAGTACTTC.

The gene calls are TRBV29-1 and TRBJ1-1, with 8 bases that match TRBD1. Germline V gene lookup returns CDR1 SQVTM and CDR2 ANQGSEA. This CDR3 has 14 residues. Unmatched junction bases numbered 7, after V lost 4 bases and J lost 3 bases. CDR3 nucleotides: TGCAGCGTTGCGACAGGGGAAGTAGACACTGAAGCTTTCTTT. Translating it yields CSVATGEVDTEAFF.

The gene calls are TRBV29-1 and TRBJ2-1; 8 bases are a match to TRBD2. V was clipped by 2 bases and J by 3 bases; unmatched bases: 12. Germline CDR1 and CDR2: SQVTM and ANQGSEA. This CDR3 spans 17 amino acids. CDR3 amino acids: CSVEMTSDGRVYNEQFF. The CDR3 bases are TGCAGCGTTGAAATGACTAGCGATGGAAGAGTCTACAATGAGCAGTTCTTC.